This T cell receptor beta chain is drawn from a study of human T cells and chemical hapten exposure. On the study more broadly: Skin on the upper inner arm, 2 cm by 2 cm in size, was sensitized with 2% DPC. The study enrolled mostly female patients with alopecia areata, totalis or universalis.

V lost 2 bases, J lost 8 bases, and 12 bases lay in between. There are 13 residues in the CDR3. Germline CDR1 and CDR2: PRHDT and FYEKMQ (reference sequence). Time point specified: pre-sensitization, week 0. Treatment specified: therapeutic diphenylcyclopropenone sensitization with weekly scalp DPC. TCRdb called the RACE reads again in MiXCR, with one record for every CDR3 protein. This table holds some 360,000 distinct CDR3 sequences, 5% to 6.5% found once. The chain combines TRBV13 with TRBJ1-2, with no clear D. The sequence came from a woman between 45 and 65 years old with alopecia areata. Some clones in this sample may be carry-over from other donors' samples. The starting material was whole blood, obtained in connection with sensitization to the hapten diphenylcyclopropenone (DPC). The CDR3 DNA sequence: TGTGCCAGCAGCTTATTCGGGATGGGAGGCTACACCTTC. The encoded protein is CASSLFGMGGYTF.